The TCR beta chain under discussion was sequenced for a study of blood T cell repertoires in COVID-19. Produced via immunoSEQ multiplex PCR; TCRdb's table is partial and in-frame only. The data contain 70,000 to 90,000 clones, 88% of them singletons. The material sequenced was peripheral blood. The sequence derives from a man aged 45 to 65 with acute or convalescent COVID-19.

CDR3 nucleotide sequence: TGTGCCAGCAGCCCTCTATACTATGAGCAGTTCTTC. This gives the protein CASSPLYYEQFF. This chain links TRBV7-9 with TRBJ2-1; D not certain. Trimming took 5 bases from V and 8 from J, leaving 10 bases between them. The CDR3 length is 12 residues. Germline V lookup: CDR1 SEHNR, CDR2 FQNEAQ (reference sequence).